These 6 T cell receptor beta chains were all obtained from the same sample, sequenced in a study of blood T cell repertoires in COVID-19. Produced via immunoSEQ multiplex PCR; TCRdb's table is partial and in-frame only. Among over 200,000 clones listed, roughly 80% were seen once. Sequencing input: peripheral blood. Receptors were obtained from a human donor in a cohort sampled during active COVID-19.

CDR3 DNA: TGTGCCAGCAGTGCCTATCAGGCCCCTTACGAGCAGTACTTC. Translation gives CASSAYQAPYEQYF. V and J are TRBV28 and TRBJ2-7; D unclear. V lost 5 bases and J lost 4, with 15 bases in between. Germline V gives CDR1 MDHEN, CDR2 SYDVKM. This CDR3 is 14 amino acids long.

The rearrangement uses TRBV9 and TRBJ2-1; 7 bases line up with TRBD2. This CDR3 is 16 amino acids long. V shed 2 bases, J shed 4 bases, and the junction held 9 bases outside the gene matches. Germline V lookup: CDR1 SGDLS, CDR2 YYNGEE. CDR3 sequence (DNA): TGTGCCAGCAGCGTTATAGCTAGCGGTGATTACAATGAGCAGTTCTTC. Translated: CASSVIASGDYNEQFF.

V gene TRBV5-5 combines with J gene TRBJ2-7; the D gene is possibly TRBD2 (6 bases). The CDR3 extends over 13 amino acids. V was trimmed by 3 bases and J by 2 bases, leaving 9 bases between them. The V gene's germline CDR1 is SGHKS and CDR2 YYEKEE (reference sequence). DNA for the CDR3: TGTGCCAGCAGCTGGGGGGATACCTACGAGCAGTACTTC. Amino acid sequence: CASSWGDTYEQYF.

This CDR3 reads CASSLWDSEAFF. CDR3 nucleotide sequence: TGTGCCAGCAGCTTGTGGGACTCTGAAGCTTTCTTT. V usage is TRBV5-5 and J usage is TRBJ1-1; tentative D call: TRBD1 (5 bases). The V end lost 1 base, the J end lost 6 bases, and 7 bases lay between the germline ends. Germline CDR1 reads SGHKS; CDR2 reads YYEKEE (reference sequence). The CDR3 is made up of 12 amino acids.

This rearrangement joins TRBV4-2 to TRBJ1-3, with 10 bases aligning to TRBD1. Germline V gene sequence: CDR1 LGHNA, CDR2 YNFKEQ. J gave up 2 bases and V 1 base, and 2 bases lay outside the gene matches. CDR3 length equals 16 residues. CDR3 bases: TGTGCCAGCAGCCAAGGGGACAGGGGCCCTGGAAACACCATATATTTT. Encoded protein: CASSQGDRGPGNTIYF.

The V and J genes are TRBV27 and TRBJ1-2; TRBD1 is a possible D gene (5 bases). Germline V CDR1 and CDR2: MNHEY, SMNVEV (reference sequence). Trimming took 5 bases from V and 6 from J, leaving 16 bases between them. The CDR3 extends over 14 amino acids. The CDR3 DNA follows: TGTGCCAGCAGTCAGATCGGGGGGATAAATGGCTACACCTTC. Residues: CASSQIGGINGYTF.